One and the same sample provided the 11 T cell receptor beta chains below, sequenced in a study of control samples from healthy donors and cancer patients. TCRdb's copy holds only in-frame clones and misses some; the assay was immunoSEQ multiplex PCR. This sample yields fewer than 120,000 clones, of which 70% to 90% are seen a single time; approximately 3.7% belongs to the top ten. The sample was PBMCs. These receptors were obtained from a woman aged 60-75 years with lung cancer.

The V and J genes are TRBV10-3 and TRBJ2-1, with 11 bases lining up with TRBD1. With 10 bases clipped from V and 9 bases from J, the junction kept 11 bases outside the gene matches. This CDR3 is 14 amino acids long. Germline assignment: CDR1 ENHRY and CDR2 SYGVKD. The CDR3 sequence is CATYPGTGGGEQFF. In DNA, the CDR3 is TGTGCCACCTACCCGGGGACAGGGGGGGGTGAGCAGTTCTTC.

The J gene is TRBJ2-7, the V gene TRBV10-3; 7 positions agree with TRBD1. V shed 2 bases, J shed 3 bases, and the junction held 4 bases outside the gene matches. The CDR3 consists of 14 residues. Per the germline V gene, CDR1 is ENHRY and CDR2 is SYGVKD. The CDR3 spells CAISEGGQYYEQYF. The CDR3 region has the DNA TGTGCCATCAGTGAGGGGGGACAGTACTACGAGCAGTACTTC.

The V gene is TRBV12-3 or TRBV12-4, the J gene TRBJ2-1, with 8 bases lining up with TRBD2. With 6 bases clipped from V and 9 bases from J, the junction kept 7 bases outside the gene matches. The CDR3 consists of 13 residues. CDR3 region: CASSRELAGEQFF. The CDR3 DNA reads TGTGCCAGCAGCCGCGAGCTAGCGGGTGAGCAGTTCTTC.

This clone has only a few counts. This sequence joins TRBV30 and TRBJ1-3, with D tentatively TRBD1 (5 bases). The CDR3 covers 12 residues. Trimming stripped 3 bases from V and 4 bases from J, with 7 bases between. The V gene's germline CDR1 is GTSNPN and CDR2 SVGIG (reference sequence). The CDR3 DNA reads as TGTGCCTGGAGCAGGGAGGGAAACACCATATATTTT. Amino acid sequence: CAWSREGNTIYF. The full variable domain, its missing parts supplied by reference TRBV30 and TRBJ1-3, is SQTIHQWPATLVQPVGSPLSLECTVEGTSNPNLYWYRQAAGRGLQLLFYSVGIGQISSEVPQNLSASRPQDRQFILSSKKLLLSDSGFYLCAWSREGNTIYFGEGSWLTVV.

This clone was found a few times. The chain couples TRBV18 to TRBJ1-5; TRBD1 matches at 10 bases. The CDR3 consists of 15 residues. Germline V gene lookup returns CDR1 KGHSH and CDR2 LQKENI. V trimming: 3 bases; J trimming: 7 bases; junction bases outside the gene matches: 6. The CDR3 protein is CASSPGTGEGQPQHF. In DNA form, the CDR3 reads TGTGCCAGCTCACCTGGGACAGGGGAGGGACAGCCCCAGCATTTT.

This chain connects TRBV6-6 to TRBJ2-1; 14 bases fit TRBD2. The CDR3 runs 13 residues. Looked up from germline, CDR1 is MNHNY and CDR2 is SVGAGI (reference sequence). Trimming took 2 bases from V and 15 from J; bases not matched to a gene: 3. CDR3 amino acids: CASSYGLAGGPFF. The DNA of the CDR3 is TGTGCCAGCAGTTACGGACTAGCGGGGGGTCCGTTCTTC.

The rearrangement links TRBV15 to TRBJ1-1; D is unclear. V lost 1 base to trimming and J lost 2 bases, with 17 bases between them. This CDR3 is 17 amino acids long. The germline gives CDR1 LNHNV, CDR2 YYDKDF (reference sequence). DNA of the CDR3: TGTGCCACCAGCAGAGGCCTAACGACGGAATCTAACACTGAAGCTTTCTTT. Translated: CATSRGLTTESNTEAFF.

The chain employs TRBV14 and TRBJ2-7, with 7 positions matching TRBD1. Germline trimming cut 3 bases from V and 3 bases from J; bases unmatched to any gene: 8. Per germline, CDR1 SGHDN and CDR2 FVKESK. This CDR3 is built from 15 residues. CDR3 sequence: CASSHRQGYGYEQYF. The CDR3 coding sequence is TGTGCCAGCAGCCATAGACAGGGTTACGGCTACGAGCAGTACTTC. Drawing the rest from reference TRBV14 and TRBJ2-7, the complete variable domain is EAGVTQFPSHSVIEKGQTVTLRCDPISGHDNLYWYRRVMGKEIKFLLHFVKESKQDESGMPNNRFLAERTGGTYSTLKVQPAELEDSGVYFCASSHRQGYGYEQYFGPGTRLTVT.

The chain employs TRBV30 and TRBJ1-1, with D possibly being TRBD1 (5 bases). The V gene's germline CDR1 is GTSNPN and CDR2 SVGIG (reference sequence). There are 12 residues in the CDR3. V was cut by 4 bases and J by 6 bases, with 12 bases left in between. The CDR3 sequence: CAWNRGVAEAFF. The CDR3 DNA follows: TGTGCCTGGAATCGGGGGGTTGCTGAAGCTTTCTTT.

The chain has TRBV29-1 and TRBJ2-2; weak D call: TRBD1 (5 bases). The length of the CDR3 is 14 residues. The germline V and J ends were trimmed by 7 bases and 3 bases, with 15 bases remaining between them. The germline V gene encodes CDR1 SQVTM and CDR2 ANQGSEA. The CDR3 protein is CSAYPGMDTGELFF. CDR3 nucleotides: TGCAGCGCTTATCCAGGGATGGACACCGGGGAGCTGTTTTTT.

The chain carries TRBV3-1 (or the pseudogene TRBV3-2) and TRBJ1-2, with 7 bases lining up with TRBD1. The CDR3 has 15 residues. The V gene's germline CDR1 is LGHDT and CDR2 YNNKEL (reference sequence). J gave up 5 bases and V 1 base, and 7 bases lay outside the gene matches. The CDR3 spells CASSQGDRARYGYTF. In DNA, the CDR3 is TGTGCCAGCAGCCAAGGGGACAGAGCCAGGTATGGCTACACCTTC.